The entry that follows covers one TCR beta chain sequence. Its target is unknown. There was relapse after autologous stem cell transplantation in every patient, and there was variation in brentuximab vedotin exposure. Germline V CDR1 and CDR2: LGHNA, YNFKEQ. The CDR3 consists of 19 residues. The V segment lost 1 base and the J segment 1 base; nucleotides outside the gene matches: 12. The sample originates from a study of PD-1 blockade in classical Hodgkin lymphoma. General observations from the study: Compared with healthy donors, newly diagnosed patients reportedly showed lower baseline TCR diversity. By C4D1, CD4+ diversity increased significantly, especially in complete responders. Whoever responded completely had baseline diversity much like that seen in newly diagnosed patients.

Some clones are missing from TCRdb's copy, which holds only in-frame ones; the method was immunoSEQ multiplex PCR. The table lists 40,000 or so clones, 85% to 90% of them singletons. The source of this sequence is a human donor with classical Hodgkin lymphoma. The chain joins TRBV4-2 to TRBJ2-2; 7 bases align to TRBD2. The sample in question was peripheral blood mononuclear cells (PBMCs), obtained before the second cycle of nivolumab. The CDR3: CASSQVEYGERGNTGELFF. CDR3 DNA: TGTGCCAGCAGCCAAGTAGAATATGGCGAGCGGGGGAACACCGGGGAGCTGTTTTTT.